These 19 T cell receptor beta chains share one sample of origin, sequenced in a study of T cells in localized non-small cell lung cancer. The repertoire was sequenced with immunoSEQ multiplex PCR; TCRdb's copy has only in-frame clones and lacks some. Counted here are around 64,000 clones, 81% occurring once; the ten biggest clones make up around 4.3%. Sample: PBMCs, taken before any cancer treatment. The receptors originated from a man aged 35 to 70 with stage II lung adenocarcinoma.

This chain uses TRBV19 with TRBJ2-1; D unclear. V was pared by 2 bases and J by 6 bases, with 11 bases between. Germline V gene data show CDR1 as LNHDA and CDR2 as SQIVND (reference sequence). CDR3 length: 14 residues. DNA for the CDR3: TGTGCCAGTAGTATAAAAGGATCGGGCAATGAGCAGTTCTTC. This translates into CASSIKGSGNEQFF.

CDR3 residues: CASSSWAKETQYF. CDR3 nucleotide sequence: TGTGCCAGCAGCTCCTGGGCGAAAGAGACCCAGTACTTC. This chain joins TRBV7-2 and TRBJ2-5; no clear D gene. This CDR3 spans 13 amino acids. Trimming cost V 4 bases and J 3 bases, with 9 bases left between them. Looked up from germline, CDR1 is SGHTA and CDR2 is FQGNSA. The entire variable domain, with the rest obtained from reference TRBV7-2 and TRBJ2-5, is as follows: GAGVSQSPSNKVTEKGKDVELRCDPISGHTALYWYRQSLGQGLEFLIYFQGNSAPDKSGLPSDRFSAERTGGSVSTLTIQRTQQEDSAVYLCASSSWAKETQYFGPGTRLLVL.

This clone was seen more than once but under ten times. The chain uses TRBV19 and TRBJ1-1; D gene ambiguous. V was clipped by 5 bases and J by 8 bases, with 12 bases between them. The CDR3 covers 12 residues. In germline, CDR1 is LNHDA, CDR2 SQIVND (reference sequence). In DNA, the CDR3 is TGTGCCAGTAGTTTCCTGGCTTCGGAAGCTTTCTTT. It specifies CASSFLASEAFF.

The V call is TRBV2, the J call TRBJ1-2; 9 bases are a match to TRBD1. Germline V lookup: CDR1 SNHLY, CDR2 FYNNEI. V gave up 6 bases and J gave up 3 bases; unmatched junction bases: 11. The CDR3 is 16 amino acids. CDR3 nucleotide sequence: TGTGCCAGCAGCCGGGACAGGGACTCCAGGGACTATGGCTACACCTTC. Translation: CASSRDRDSRDYGYTF.

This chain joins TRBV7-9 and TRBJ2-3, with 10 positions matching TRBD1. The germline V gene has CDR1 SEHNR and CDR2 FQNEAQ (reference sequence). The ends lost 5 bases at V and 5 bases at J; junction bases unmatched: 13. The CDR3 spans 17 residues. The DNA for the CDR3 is TGTGCCAGCAGCGCGTGGGACAGGGGACCAGCGGGAGATACGCAGTATTTT. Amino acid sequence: CASSAWDRGPAGDTQYF.

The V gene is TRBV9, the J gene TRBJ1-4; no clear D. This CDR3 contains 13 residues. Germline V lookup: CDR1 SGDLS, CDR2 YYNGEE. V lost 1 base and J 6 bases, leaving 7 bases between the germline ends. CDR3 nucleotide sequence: TGTGCCAGCAGCGTAACAAATGATGAAAAACTGTTTTTT. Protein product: CASSVTNDEKLFF.

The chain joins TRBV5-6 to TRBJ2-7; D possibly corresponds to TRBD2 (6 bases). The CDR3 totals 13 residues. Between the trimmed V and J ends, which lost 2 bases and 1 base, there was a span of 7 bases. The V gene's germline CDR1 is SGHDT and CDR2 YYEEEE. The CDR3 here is CASSFGGSYEQYF. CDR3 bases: TGTGCCAGCAGCTTCGGGGGTTCCTACGAGCAGTACTTC. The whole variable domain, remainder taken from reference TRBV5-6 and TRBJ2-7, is DAGVTQSPTHLIKTRGQQVTLRCSPKSGHDTVSWYQQALGQGPQFIFQYYEEEERQRGNFPDRFSGHQFPNYSSELNVNALLLGDSALYLCASSFGGSYEQYFGPGTRLTVT.

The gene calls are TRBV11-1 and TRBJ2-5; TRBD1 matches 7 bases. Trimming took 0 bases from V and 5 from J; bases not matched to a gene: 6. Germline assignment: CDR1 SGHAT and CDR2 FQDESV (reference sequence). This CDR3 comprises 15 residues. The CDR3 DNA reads TGTGCCAGCAGCTTAGCACAGGGGTCGGGGGAGACCCAGTACTTC. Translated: CASSLAQGSGETQYF.

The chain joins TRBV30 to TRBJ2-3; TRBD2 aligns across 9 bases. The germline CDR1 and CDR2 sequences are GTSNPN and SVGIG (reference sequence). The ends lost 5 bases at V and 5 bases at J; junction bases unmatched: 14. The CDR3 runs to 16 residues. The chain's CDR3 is CAWEPLAGGRVDTQYF. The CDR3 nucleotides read TGTGCCTGGGAGCCTCTTGCGGGCGGGAGGGTAGATACGCAGTATTTT.

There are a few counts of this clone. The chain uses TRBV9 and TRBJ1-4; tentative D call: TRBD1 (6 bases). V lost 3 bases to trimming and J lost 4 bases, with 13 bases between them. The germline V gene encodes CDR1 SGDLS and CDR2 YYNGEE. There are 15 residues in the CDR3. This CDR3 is CASSAGQTDNEKLFF. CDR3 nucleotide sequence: TGTGCCAGCAGCGCCGGACAGACCGATAATGAAAAACTGTTTTTT. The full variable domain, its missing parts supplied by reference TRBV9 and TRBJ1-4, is DSGVTQTPKHLITATGQRVTLRCSPRSGDLSVYWYQQSLDQGLQFLIQYYNGEERAKGNILERFSAQQFPDLHSELNLSSLELGDSALYFCASSAGQTDNEKLFFGSGTQLSVL.

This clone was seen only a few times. CDR3 DNA: TGTGCCAGCAGCTTACCGACAGGGGTGGTCAATGAGCAGTTCTTC. This sequence encodes CASSLPTGVVNEQFF. The chain carries TRBV7-2 and TRBJ2-1, with TRBD1 matching 8 bases. CDR3 size: 15 residues. Germline CDR1 is SGHTA and CDR2 is FQGNSA. V lost 2 bases, J lost 6 bases, and 6 bases stayed unmatched.

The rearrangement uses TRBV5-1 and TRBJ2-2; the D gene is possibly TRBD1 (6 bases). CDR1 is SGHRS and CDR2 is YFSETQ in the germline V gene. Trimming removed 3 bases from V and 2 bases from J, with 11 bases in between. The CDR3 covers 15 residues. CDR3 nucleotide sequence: TGCGCCAGCAGCTCCGGGACAAAAAACACCGGGGAGCTGTTTTTT. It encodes CASSSGTKNTGELFF.

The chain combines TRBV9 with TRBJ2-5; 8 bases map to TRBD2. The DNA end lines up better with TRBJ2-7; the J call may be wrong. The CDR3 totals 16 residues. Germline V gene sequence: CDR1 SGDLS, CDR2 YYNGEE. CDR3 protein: CASSVGPGTSSYEQYF. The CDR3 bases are TGTGCCAGCAGCGTAGGCCCAGGGACTAGCTCCTACGAGCAGTACTTC.

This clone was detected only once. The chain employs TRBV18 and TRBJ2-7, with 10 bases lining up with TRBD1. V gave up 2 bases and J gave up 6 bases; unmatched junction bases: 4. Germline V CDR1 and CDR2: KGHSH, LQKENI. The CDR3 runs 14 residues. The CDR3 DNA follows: TGTGCCAGCTCACCAAGGGGACAGGGGACCGAGCAGTACTTC. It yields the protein CASSPRGQGTEQYF.

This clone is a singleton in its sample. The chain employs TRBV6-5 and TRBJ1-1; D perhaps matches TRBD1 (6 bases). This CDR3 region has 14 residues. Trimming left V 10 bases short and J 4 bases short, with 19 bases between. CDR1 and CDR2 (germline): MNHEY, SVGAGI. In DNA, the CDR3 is TGTGCCACCATCGGCAGGGGCTCAGGCACTGAAGCTTTCTTT. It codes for CATIGRGSGTEAFF.

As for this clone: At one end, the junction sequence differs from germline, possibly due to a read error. The CDR3 bases are TGTGCCAGCAGTGCCCAGCGGGACCCTCAAGGGACCCAGTACTTC. It yields the protein CASSAQRDPQGTQYF. The chain recombines TRBV6-1 with TRBJ2-5, with 7 bases matching TRBD2. The CDR3 runs to 15 residues. The germline gives CDR1 MNHNS, CDR2 SASEGT.

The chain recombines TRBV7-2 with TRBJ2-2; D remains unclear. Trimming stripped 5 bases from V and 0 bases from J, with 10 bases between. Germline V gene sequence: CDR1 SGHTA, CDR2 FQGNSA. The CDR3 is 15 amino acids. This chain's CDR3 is CASSPQTSNTGELFF. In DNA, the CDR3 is TGTGCCAGCAGCCCACAGACGTCGAACACCGGGGAGCTGTTTTTT. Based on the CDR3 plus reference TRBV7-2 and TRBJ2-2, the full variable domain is GAGVSQSPSNKVTEKGKDVELRCDPISGHTALYWYRQSLGQGLEFLIYFQGNSAPDKSGLPSDRFSAERTGGSVSTLTIQRTQQEDSAVYLCASSPQTSNTGELFFGEGSRLTVL.

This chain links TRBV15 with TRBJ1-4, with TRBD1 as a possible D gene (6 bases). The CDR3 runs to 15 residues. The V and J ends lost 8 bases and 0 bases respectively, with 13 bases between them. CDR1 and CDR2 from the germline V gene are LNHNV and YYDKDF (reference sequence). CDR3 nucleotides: TGTGCCACCTGTCTGGACAGTGCAACTAATGAAAAACTGTTTTTT. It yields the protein CATCLDSATNEKLFF.

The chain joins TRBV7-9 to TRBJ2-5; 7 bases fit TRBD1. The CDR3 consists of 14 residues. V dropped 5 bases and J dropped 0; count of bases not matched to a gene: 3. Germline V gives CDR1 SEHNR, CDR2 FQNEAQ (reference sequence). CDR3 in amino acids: CASSRGQNQETQYF. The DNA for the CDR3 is TGTGCCAGCAGCCGGGGACAGAACCAAGAGACCCAGTACTTC.